This paragraph covers one T cell receptor beta chain sequence. Its antigen is undetermined. Produced via immunoSEQ multiplex PCR; TCRdb's table is partial and in-frame only. The sample carries around 250,000 clones, roughly 90% recorded once. This record comes from a study of cytomegalovirus exposure and HLA in healthy donors. Broader study findings: Cytomegalovirus-associated TCR beta chains were listed, numbering over 150. Reports described diagnosis of cytomegalovirus status by the classifier as highly specific and sensitive. The CMV antigen specificity of a few CMV-associated chains was confirmed through in vitro analysis.

The donors were part of the validation cohort of 95 to 150 subjects. That cohort was separate from the first cohort, which comprised 500 to 700 subjects. Germline V gives CDR1 SGHDT, CDR2 YYEEEE. The V end was cut by 1 base, the J end by 7 bases, with 11 bases between. This CDR3 is 14 amino acids long. The J gene is TRBJ1-4, the V gene TRBV5-6, with D perhaps TRBD1 (6 bases). Specimen: PBMCs. The source of this sequence is a woman under 30 in good health and CMV-seronegative. The DNA of the CDR3 is TGTGCCAGCAGCTTGATTCAGGGGAGTGAAAAACTGTTTTTT. Amino acids: CASSLIQGSEKLFF.